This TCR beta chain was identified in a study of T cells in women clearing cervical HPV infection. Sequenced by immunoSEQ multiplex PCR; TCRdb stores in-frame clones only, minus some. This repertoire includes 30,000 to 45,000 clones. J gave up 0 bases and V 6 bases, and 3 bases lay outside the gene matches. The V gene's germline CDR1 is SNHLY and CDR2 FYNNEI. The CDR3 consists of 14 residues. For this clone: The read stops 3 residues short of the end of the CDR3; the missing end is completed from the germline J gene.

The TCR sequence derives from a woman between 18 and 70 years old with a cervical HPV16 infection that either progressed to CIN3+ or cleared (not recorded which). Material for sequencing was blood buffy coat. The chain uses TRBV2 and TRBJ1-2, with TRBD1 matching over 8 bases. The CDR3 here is CASSQGASNYGYTF. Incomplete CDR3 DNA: TGTGCCAGCAGCCAGGGGGCGTCTAACTATGGC.